The clone carrying this TCR beta chain has just one count. The sample's time point: before trial treatment. Nivolumab, ipilimumab, aspirin, low-dose cyclophosphamide and low-dose radiotherapy were given to donors. The entry originates in a study of low-dose radiotherapy and immunotherapy resistance in tumors. Looking at the study overall: Patients took aspirin 300 mg by mouth once daily. This continued for four cycles, starting on cycle 1 day 1. cDNA synthesis used a TRAV/TRBV-specific primer set for both chains.

CDR1 is MNHGY and CDR2 is SAAAGT in the germline V gene. Trimming at V came to 6 bases and at J to 3 bases, leaving 8 bases not matched to a gene. The CDR3 is made up of 14 amino acids. Over approximately 20 PCR cycles, TCRs were amplified from a constant-region primer and V-primer adapter. The mRNA which had been isolated was amplified by in vitro transcription. MiXCR, applied by TCRdb to the reads, yields one record per CDR3 protein. The table has about 46,000 distinct CDR3 sequences, roughly 10% seen once; the top ten hold 5.5% to 7.5%. This clonotype was obtained from a female donor with ovarian cancer. This rearrangement joins TRBV6-8 to TRBJ2-7, with TRBD1 matching 7 bases. Source: PBMCs, taken before treatment. The CDR3 here is CASRTRDSDYEQYF. As DNA, the CDR3 is TGTGCCAGCAGGACAAGGGACAGTGACTACGAGCAGTACTTC.